This TCR beta chain appears in the sequencing data of a study of cytomegalovirus exposure and HLA in healthy donors. Overall study findings and caveats: Being indistinguishable, some V segments were excluded, TRBV6-2 and TRBV6-3 among them.

Germline loops: CDR1 ENHRY, CDR2 SYGVKD. Trimming took off 1 base at V and 4 bases at J, with 10 bases between the two ends. The CDR3 runs to 15 residues. 13 Jbeta primers and 60 Vbeta primers were used for the PCR. Here immunoSEQ multiplex PCR was the method, and the copy in TCRdb shows in-frame clones only, minus some. The repertoire holds about 150,000 clones, with roughly 83% as singletons. For this clone: Its specificity is not known.

The origin of this receptor is a man aged 30 to 39 in good health and CMV-seropositive. This chain links TRBV10-3 with TRBJ2-2, with D tentatively TRBD1 (5 bases). Specimen: PBMCs. CDR3 loop: CAISELQEFTGELFF. The CDR3, as DNA: TGTGCCATCAGTGAGTTACAGGAGTTCACCGGGGAGCTGTTTTTT.